The 10 T cell receptor beta chains reported below all come from one sample, sequenced in a study of blood T cell repertoires in COVID-19. Some clones are missing from TCRdb's copy, which holds only in-frame ones; the method was immunoSEQ multiplex PCR. The sample holds about 300,000 clones, about 89% seen once. The source material was PBMCs or T cells enriched from blood (not recorded which). These receptors all stem from a woman aged 40 to 50 who had recovered from COVID-19.

This clone was picked up one time. The chain combines TRBV4-2 with TRBJ1-3, with no clear D. The germline V gene encodes CDR1 LGHNA and CDR2 YNFKEQ. V was cut by 0 bases and J by 4 bases, with 13 bases left in between. This CDR3 is 16 amino acids long. This chain's CDR3 is CASSQDVPGMGNTIYF. Written as DNA, the CDR3 is TGTGCCAGCAGCCAAGATGTTCCAGGAATGGGAAACACCATATATTTT.

This chain uses TRBV6-1 with TRBJ1-2; the D is unclear. Germline V gene sequence: CDR1 MNHNS, CDR2 SASEGT. This CDR3 comprises 12 residues. V dropped 3 bases and J dropped 8 bases, with 10 bases sitting between them. The CDR3 reads CASSDRTIGYTF. In DNA form, the CDR3 reads TGTGCCAGCAGTGACAGAACTATAGGCTACACCTTC.

This chain uses TRBV2 with TRBJ2-1; TRBD2 aligns across 8 bases. Trimming took 8 bases from V and 0 from J; bases not matched to a gene: 6. The CDR3 totals 15 residues. Per the germline V gene, CDR1 is SNHLY and CDR2 is FYNNEI. The CDR3 region has the DNA TGTGCCAGCTTTCTGACTAGCGTCTCCTACAATGAGCAGTTCTTC. It translates to CASFLTSVSYNEQFF.

V usage is TRBV11-2 and J usage is TRBJ1-1; D remains unclear. There are 13 residues in the CDR3. Germline CDR1 reads SGHAT; CDR2 reads FQNNGV. The ends were cut back, 5 bases at V and 0 bases at J, with 7 bases in the middle. The CDR3 coding sequence is TGTGCCAGCAGCGCGGTTGTGAACACTGAAGCTTTCTTT. This codes for CASSAVVNTEAFF.

This clone was observed a single time. Additional DNA sequences in this sample encode the identical CDR3. J is TRBJ2-7 and V is TRBV3-1 (or the pseudogene TRBV3-2); no clear D. Looked up from germline, CDR1 is LGHDT and CDR2 is YNNKEL (reference sequence). The CDR3 contains 12 residues. With 0 bases removed from V and 7 bases from J, the gap between germline ends came to 7 bases. The CDR3 DNA is TGTGCCAGCAGCCAAGACCTCCGGGAGCAGTACTTC. Protein product: CASSQDLREQYF.

The chain carries TRBV6-5 and TRBJ2-1; 7 bases are a match to TRBD1. This CDR3 contains 13 residues. Germline CDR1 and CDR2: MNHEY and SVGAGI. V was clipped by 7 bases and J by 12 bases; unmatched bases: 12. The CDR3 reads CASTNDRALGQFF. The CDR3, as DNA: TGTGCCAGCACCAACGACAGGGCCCTTGGGCAGTTCTTC.

This rearrangement joins TRBV7-2 to TRBJ1-5; 9 bases line up with TRBD1. In germline, CDR1 is SGHTA, CDR2 FQGNSA. V was pared by 2 bases and J by 0 bases, with 8 bases of the junction left unmatched. This CDR3 spans 18 amino acids. The CDR3 here is CASSLRYPGQGSNQPQHF. The CDR3 region has the DNA TGTGCCAGCAGCTTAAGGTACCCGGGACAGGGTAGCAATCAGCCCCAGCATTTT.

The rearrangement links TRBV30 to TRBJ1-2; possibly TRBD1 for D (6 bases). This CDR3 comprises 14 residues. CDR1 GTSNPN and CDR2 SVGIG come from the germline V gene (reference sequence). The ends were cut back, 0 bases at V and 2 bases at J, with 10 bases in the middle. CDR3 sequence: CAWSVLQGNYGYTF. As DNA, the CDR3 is TGTGCCTGGAGTGTACTACAGGGCAACTATGGCTACACCTTC.

The chain is built from TRBV30 and TRBJ1-5; TRBD1 might be the D (6 bases). Trimming shortened V by 3 bases and J by 7 bases, and 16 bases separated the two germline ends. The germline gives CDR1 GTSNPN, CDR2 SVGIG (reference sequence). This CDR3 is built from 14 residues. CDR3 region: CAWRGAGKQQPQHF. DNA for the CDR3: TGTGCCTGGAGGGGGGCAGGGAAGCAGCAGCCCCAGCATTTT.

This clone was counted a few times. The junction differs from germline at one of its ends, possibly a read error. The CDR3 here is CASIIPGQGSGEQYF. The CDR3 DNA sequence: TGTGCCAGTATTATACCGGGACAAGGTTCCGGGGAGCAGTACTTC. The V and J genes are TRBV19 and TRBJ2-7; TRBD1 might be the D (6 bases). CDR1 and CDR2 (germline): LNHDA, SQIVND (reference sequence). The CDR3 spans 15 residues.